What follows are 25 T cell receptor beta chains derived from one specimen sequenced in a study of PD-L1 blockade in urothelial cancer. Using immunoSEQ multiplex PCR, the repertoire was profiled, and TCRdb retains in-frame clones only, with some absent. In the table there are 45,000 to 60,000 clones, 85% to 90% of which are singletons. Time point in this sample: peripheral blood 6 weeks after treatment start. The sequences come from PBMCs, collected around atezolizumab (anti-PD-L1) treatment. These receptors came from a man aged 55 to 70 with urothelial cancer.

The genes are TRBV28 and TRBJ2-7, with 7 bases aligning to TRBD2. The CDR3 extends over 15 amino acids. Losses at the gene ends were 1 base for V and 4 bases for J; bases not matched to a gene: 7. The V gene's germline CDR1 is MDHEN and CDR2 SYDVKM. The CDR3: CASSLLGTTSYEQYF. The DNA for the CDR3 is TGTGCCAGCAGTTTATTAGGGACTACCTCTTACGAGCAGTACTTC. Full variable domain (rest looked up from reference TRBV28 and TRBJ2-7): DVKVTQSSRYLVKRTGEKVFLECVQDMDHENMFWYRQDPGLGLRLIYFSYDVKMKEKGDIPEGYSVSREKKERFSLILESASTNQTSMYLCASSLLGTTSYEQYFGPGTRLTVT.

This chain connects TRBV5-4 to TRBJ1-1; perhaps TRBD1 as D (5 bases). This CDR3 has 14 residues. V lost 6 bases and J 3 bases, leaving 15 bases between the germline ends. Looked up from germline, CDR1 is SGHNT and CDR2 is YYREEE (reference sequence). The CDR3 bases are TGTGCCAGCACCCGGGGGGGAGGGGACACTGAAGCTTTCTTT. Protein: CASTRGGGDTEAFF.

This clone was observed a handful of times. The chain links TRBV9 to TRBJ2-2; D is perhaps TRBD1 (5 bases). The germline V and J ends were trimmed by 4 bases and 1 base, with 11 bases remaining between them. The CDR3 spans 15 residues. The V gene's germline CDR1 is SGDLS and CDR2 YYNGEE. Here the CDR3 reads CASSLTTGNTGELFF. As DNA, the CDR3 is TGTGCCAGCAGCCTCACAACAGGGAACACCGGGGAGCTGTTTTTT.

V is TRBV28 and J is TRBJ2-2, with 9 bases lining up with TRBD1. The CDR3 is made up of 15 amino acids. With 6 bases clipped from V and 1 base from J, the junction kept 3 bases outside the gene matches. Germline V CDR1 and CDR2: MDHEN, SYDVKM. The CDR3 DNA reads as TGTGCCAGCAGCCCGGGACAGGGGAACACCGGGGAGCTGTTTTTT. Protein product: CASSPGQGNTGELFF.

The chain uses TRBV7-9 and TRBJ1-1; no reliable D call. With 1 base removed from V and 1 base from J, the gap between germline ends came to 7 bases. The CDR3 spans 14 residues. Per the germline V gene, CDR1 is SEHNR and CDR2 is FQNEAQ (reference sequence). CDR3 residues: CASSLGLANTEAFF. The DNA of the CDR3 is TGTGCCAGCAGCTTAGGACTTGCGAACACTGAAGCTTTCTTT.

The chain couples TRBV10-2 to TRBJ2-7, with D possibly being TRBD1 (5 bases). Deletions cut 4 bases from V and 2 bases from J, with 9 bases between. The CDR3 has 13 amino acids. The V gene's germline CDR1 is WSHSY and CDR2 SAAADI. In DNA, the CDR3 is TGCGCCAGCAGTGCGACAGCTACCTACGAGCAGTACTTC. Residues: CASSATATYEQYF.

The chain couples TRBV14 to TRBJ1-1, with a tentative D call TRBD1 (5 bases). The CDR3 consists of 12 residues. The germline CDR1 and CDR2 sequences are SGHDN and FVKESK. V lost 5 bases, J lost 5 bases, and 9 bases lay in between. CDR3 nucleotides: TGTGCCAGCAGCAATCGACAGACTGAAGCTTTCTTT. This sequence encodes CASSNRQTEAFF.

A few counts support this clone. The V call is TRBV2, the J call TRBJ2-3; D is unclear. This CDR3 spans 13 amino acids. V gave up 5 bases and J gave up 14 bases, with 20 bases separating them. Germline assignment: CDR1 SNHLY and CDR2 FYNNEI. The CDR3 loop is CASSLQGRPSGYF. CDR3 in DNA: TGTGCCAGCAGTCTTCAAGGAAGACCCTCAGGGTATTTT. Together with reference TRBV2 and TRBJ2-3, the CDR3 gives the full variable domain: EPEVTQTPSHQVTQMGQEVILRCVPISNHLYFYWYRQILGQKVEFLVSFYNNEISEKSEIFDDQFSVERPDGSNFTLKIRSTKLEDSAMYFCASSLQGRPSGYFGPGTRLTVL.

This sequence joins TRBV5-8 and TRBJ2-2; possible D gene TRBD2, 5 bases. This CDR3 is built from 18 residues. Trimming shortened V by 5 bases and J by 2 bases, and 22 bases separated the two germline ends. Germline CDR1 reads SGHTS; CDR2 reads YDEGEE. CDR3 sequence (DNA): TGTGCCAGCAGTTACCGTCCGGGGAGCAAGTTCAACACCGGGGAGCTGTTTTTT. Amino acid sequence: CASSYRPGSKFNTGELFF.

The genes are TRBV28 and TRBJ2-7; TRBD2 matches at 9 bases. Germline trimming cut 8 bases from V and 3 bases from J; bases unmatched to any gene: 2. The CDR3 loop spans 12 amino acids. Germline CDR1 reads MDHEN; CDR2 reads SYDVKM. The DNA of the CDR3 is TGTGCCAGCGCGGGGGGGATCTACGAGCAGTACTTC. It is translated as CASAGGIYEQYF.

The V call is TRBV4-1, the J call TRBJ2-1, with a tentative D call TRBD2 (5 bases). This CDR3 is 18 amino acids long. V dropped 6 bases and J dropped 8 bases, with 29 bases sitting between them. CDR1 is MGHRA, CDR2 YSYEKL, per germline. The CDR3 reads CASSLGSVSSKVVHEQFF. The DNA of the CDR3 is TGCGCCAGCAGTCTAGGTTCAGTGTCTAGCAAAGTTGTACATGAGCAGTTCTTC.

The genes are TRBV4-1 and TRBJ1-2; D uncertain. The germline CDR1 and CDR2 sequences are MGHRA and YSYEKL. Trimming removed 1 base from V and 1 base from J, with 7 bases in between. This CDR3 region has 14 residues. CDR3: CASSQAAVNYGYTF. DNA for the CDR3: TGCGCCAGCAGCCAAGCGGCGGTTAACTATGGCTACACCTTC.

V usage is TRBV11-3 and J usage is TRBJ2-1, with D possibly matching TRBD2 (6 bases). CDR1 and CDR2 (germline): SGHNT, YENEEA. The length of the CDR3 is 14 residues. V was pared by 5 bases and J by 6 bases, with 14 bases between. The CDR3 coding sequence is TGTGCCAGCAGCCTGGGGCTAGCGAGCAATGAGCAGTTCTTC. Encoded protein: CASSLGLASNEQFF.

The chain links TRBV5-1 to TRBJ1-1; D is undetermined. CDR1 and CDR2 from the germline V gene are SGHRS and YFSETQ. This CDR3 region has 14 residues. V lost 3 bases to trimming and J lost 4 bases, with 13 bases between them. CDR3 residues: CASSSSMVSTEAFF. CDR3 bases: TGCGCCAGCAGCTCGTCAATGGTTAGCACTGAAGCTTTCTTT.

The rearrangement links TRBV11-2 to TRBJ1-5; no clear D. This CDR3 is 13 amino acids long. Germline V CDR1 and CDR2: SGHAT, FQNNGV. V was pared by 4 bases and J by 4 bases, with 8 bases between. The CDR3 reads CASSSQENQPQHF. CDR3 nucleotides: TGTGCCAGCAGCTCGCAGGAAAATCAGCCCCAGCATTTT.

The V call is TRBV10-3, the J call TRBJ1-1, with 12 bases aligning to TRBD1. V lost 6 bases, J lost 6 bases, and 11 bases stayed unmatched. The length of the CDR3 is 16 residues. Germline CDR1 and CDR2: ENHRY and SYGVKD. Written as DNA, the CDR3 is TGTGCCATCAGAACGGGGACAGGGGGCGAGATCGCTGAAGCTTTCTTT. Amino acid sequence: CAIRTGTGGEIAEAFF.

The chain links TRBV28 to TRBJ2-5, with D tentatively TRBD2 (6 bases). The length of the CDR3 is 14 residues. CDR1 and CDR2 from the germline V gene are MDHEN and SYDVKM. Trimming left V 7 bases short and J 4 bases short, with 16 bases between. The CDR3 region is CASTRWQGGETQYF. The CDR3, as DNA: TGTGCCAGCACCCGGTGGCAGGGAGGAGAGACCCAGTACTTC.

The V gene is TRBV6-1, the J gene TRBJ2-3; TRBD2 matches 9 bases. Germline V CDR1 and CDR2: MNHNS, SASEGT. The CDR3 covers 15 residues. After removal of 7 bases from V and 4 bases from J, the junction contained 9 bases not matched to a gene. The CDR3 DNA reads as TGTGCCAGCATCAGGCGGGGGGGCGGGGCAGATACGCAGTATTTT. As protein: CASIRRGGGADTQYF.

V is TRBV19 and J is TRBJ1-3, with a possible D match to TRBD1 (5 bases). The CDR3 spans 17 residues. V was pared by 7 bases and J by 4 bases, with 23 bases between. From germline, CDR1 is LNHDA and CDR2 SQIVND (reference sequence). The CDR3 loop reads CASTTEHRRVIGNTIYF. CDR3 sequence (DNA): TGTGCCAGTACCACCGAGCACCGCAGGGTCATCGGAAACACCATATATTTT.

The chain combines TRBV7-8 with TRBJ1-5, with a possible D match to TRBD1 (6 bases). V was shortened by 5 bases and J by 4 bases, with 12 bases between the two germline ends. CDR3 length: 14 residues. Germline assignment: CDR1 SGHVS and CDR2 FQNEAQ. DNA of the CDR3: TGTGCCAGCAGCCTCCGGGACAATAATCAGCCCCAGCATTTT. It codes for CASSLRDNNQPQHF.

Comment on this clone: The sample carries other DNA sequences with the same CDR3. Here the CDR3 reads CASSEAGTGNYGYTF. The CDR3 DNA reads TGTGCCAGCAGTGAAGCAGGTACAGGAAACTATGGCTACACCTTC. The J gene is TRBJ1-2, the V gene TRBV6-1, with D possibly TRBD1 on 5 matching bases. This CDR3 region has 15 residues. With 0 bases removed from V and 2 bases from J, the gap between germline ends came to 10 bases. Germline-derived CDR1 and CDR2 are MNHNS and SASEGT.

The chain uses TRBV7-8 and TRBJ2-3; 8 bases agree with TRBD2. CDR1 is SGHVS, CDR2 FQNEAQ, per germline. The J segment lost 0 bases and the V segment lost 5 bases, leaving 4 bases of the junction unmatched. The CDR3 totals 15 residues. For the CDR3, the DNA is TGTGCCAGCAGCCCTTTAGCGGGGAGCACAGATACGCAGTATTTT. This codes for CASSPLAGSTDTQYF. The full variable domain, in which reference TRBV7-8 and TRBJ2-3 provide the parts outside the CDR3, is GAGVSQSPRYKVAKRGQDVALRCDPISGHVSLFWYQQALGQGPEFLTYFQNEAQLDKSGLPSDRFFAERPEGSVSTLKIQRTQQEDSAVYLCASSPLAGSTDTQYFGPGTRLTVL.

The chain combines TRBV4-3 with TRBJ1-3; TRBD1 agrees at 8 bases. Trimming took 0 bases from V and 3 from J; bases not matched to a gene: 7. CDR1 is LGHNA, CDR2 YSLEER, per germline. There are 17 residues in the CDR3. CDR3 sequence: CASSQDLRTGNGNTIYF. Here the CDR3 DNA reads TGCGCCAGCAGCCAAGATCTCCGGACAGGGAATGGAAACACCATATATTTT.

The chain has TRBV2 and TRBJ1-2; maybe TRBD1 (5 bases). V lost 1 base and J 5 bases, leaving 11 bases between the germline ends. This CDR3 spans 14 amino acids. From germline, CDR1 is SNHLY and CDR2 FYNNEI. The CDR3 region is CASSEEEGRYGYTF. The CDR3 region has the DNA TGTGCCAGCAGTGAAGAAGAGGGGAGGTATGGCTACACCTTC.

CDR3 loop: CASLGPFLLNGSEQYF. CDR3 nucleotide sequence: TGTGCCAGTTTGGGCCCCTTCCTCCTTAATGGGAGCGAGCAGTACTTC. The V and J genes are TRBV19 and TRBJ2-7; maybe TRBD2 (5 bases). CDR3 size: 16 residues. Germline V gene lookup returns CDR1 LNHDA and CDR2 SQIVND (reference sequence). Deletions cut 8 bases from V and 6 bases from J, with 26 bases between.